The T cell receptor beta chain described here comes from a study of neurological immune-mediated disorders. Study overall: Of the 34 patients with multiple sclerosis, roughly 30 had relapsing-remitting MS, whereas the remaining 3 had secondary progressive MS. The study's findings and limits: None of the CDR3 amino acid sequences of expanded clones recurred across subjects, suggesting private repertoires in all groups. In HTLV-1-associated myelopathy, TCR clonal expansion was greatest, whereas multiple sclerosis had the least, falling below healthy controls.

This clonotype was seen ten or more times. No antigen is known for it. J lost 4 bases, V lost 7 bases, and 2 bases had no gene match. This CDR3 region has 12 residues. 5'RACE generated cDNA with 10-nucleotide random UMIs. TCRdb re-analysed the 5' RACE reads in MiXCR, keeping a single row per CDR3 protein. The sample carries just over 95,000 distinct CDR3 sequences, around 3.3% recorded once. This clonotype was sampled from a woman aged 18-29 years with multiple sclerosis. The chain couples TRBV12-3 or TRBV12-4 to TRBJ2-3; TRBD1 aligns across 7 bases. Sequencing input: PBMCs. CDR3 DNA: TGTGCCAGCAAGGGGGCGGCAGATACGCAGTATTTT. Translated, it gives CASKGAADTQYF.